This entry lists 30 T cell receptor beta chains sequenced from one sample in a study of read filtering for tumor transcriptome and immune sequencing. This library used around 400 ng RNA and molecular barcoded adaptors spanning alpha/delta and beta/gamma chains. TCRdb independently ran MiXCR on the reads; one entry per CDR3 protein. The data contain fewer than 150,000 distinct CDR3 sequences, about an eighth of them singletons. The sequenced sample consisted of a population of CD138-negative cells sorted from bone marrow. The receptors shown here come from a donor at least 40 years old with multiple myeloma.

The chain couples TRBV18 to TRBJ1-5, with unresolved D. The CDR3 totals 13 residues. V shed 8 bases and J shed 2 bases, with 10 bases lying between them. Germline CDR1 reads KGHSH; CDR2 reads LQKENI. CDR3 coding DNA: TGTGCCAGCCACGAGGCTGGCAATCAGCCCCAGCATTTT. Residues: CASHEAGNQPQHF.

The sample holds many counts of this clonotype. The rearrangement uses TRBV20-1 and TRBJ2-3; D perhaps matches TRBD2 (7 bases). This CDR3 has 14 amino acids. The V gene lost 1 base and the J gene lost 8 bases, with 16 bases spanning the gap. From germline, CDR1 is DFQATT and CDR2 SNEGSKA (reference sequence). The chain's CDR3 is CSARGPGGRGTQYF. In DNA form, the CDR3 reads TGCAGTGCTAGAGGACCCGGGGGGCGGGGTACGCAGTATTTT.

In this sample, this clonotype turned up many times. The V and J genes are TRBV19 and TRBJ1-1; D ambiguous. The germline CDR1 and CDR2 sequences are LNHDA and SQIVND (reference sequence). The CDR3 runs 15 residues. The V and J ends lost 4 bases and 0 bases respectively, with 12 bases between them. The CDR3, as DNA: TGTGCCAGTAGTACCTGGGCTGACATGAACACTGAAGCTTTCTTT. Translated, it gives CASSTWADMNTEAFF. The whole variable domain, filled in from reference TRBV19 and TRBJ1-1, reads DGGITQSPKYLFRKEGQNVTLSCEQNLNHDAMYWYRQDPGQGLRLIYYSQIVNDFQKGDIAEGYSVSREKKESFPLTVTSAQKNPTAFYLCASSTWADMNTEAFFGQGTRLTVV.

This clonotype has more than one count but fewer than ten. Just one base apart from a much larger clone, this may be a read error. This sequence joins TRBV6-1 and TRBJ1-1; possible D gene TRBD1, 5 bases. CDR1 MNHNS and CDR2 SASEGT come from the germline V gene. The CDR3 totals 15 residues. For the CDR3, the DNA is TGTGCCAGCTCGGATGGGACGGCGGTTAACACTGAAGCTGTCTTT. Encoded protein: CASSDGTAVNTEAVF.

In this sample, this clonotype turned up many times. In DNA, the CDR3 is TGTGCCAGCAGTTACTCATATGCAGGGGGCTATGAGACCCAGTACTTC. It yields the protein CASSYSYAGGYETQYF. The chain carries TRBV6-5 and TRBJ2-5, with 8 positions matching TRBD1. CDR3 size: 16 residues. Trimming took 0 bases from V and 5 from J; bases not matched to a gene: 8. The germline V gene encodes CDR1 MNHEY and CDR2 SVGAGI.

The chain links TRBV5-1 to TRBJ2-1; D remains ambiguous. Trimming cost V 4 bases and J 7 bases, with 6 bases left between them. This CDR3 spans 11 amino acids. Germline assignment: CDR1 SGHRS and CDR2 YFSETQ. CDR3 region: CASSNGNEQFF. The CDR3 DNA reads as TGCGCCAGCAGCAACGGAAATGAGCAGTTCTTC.

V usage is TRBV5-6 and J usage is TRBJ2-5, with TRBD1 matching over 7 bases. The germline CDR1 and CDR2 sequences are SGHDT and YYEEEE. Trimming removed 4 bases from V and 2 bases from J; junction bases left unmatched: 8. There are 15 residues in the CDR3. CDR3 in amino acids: CASSPTGQPQETQYF. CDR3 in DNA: TGTGCCAGCAGCCCGACGGGACAGCCTCAAGAGACCCAGTACTTC.

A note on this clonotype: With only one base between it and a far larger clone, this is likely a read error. The DNA for the CDR3 is TGTGCCAGCAGCGGGGCCTCAGGAAGTGAGCAGTTCTTC. As protein: CASSGASGSEQFF. The rearrangement uses TRBV6-5 and TRBJ2-1; D may match TRBD1 or TRBD2 (5 bases each). Germline V lookup: CDR1 MNHEY, CDR2 SVGAGI. The CDR3 totals 13 residues. Trimming took off 6 bases at V and 9 bases at J, with 15 bases between the two ends.

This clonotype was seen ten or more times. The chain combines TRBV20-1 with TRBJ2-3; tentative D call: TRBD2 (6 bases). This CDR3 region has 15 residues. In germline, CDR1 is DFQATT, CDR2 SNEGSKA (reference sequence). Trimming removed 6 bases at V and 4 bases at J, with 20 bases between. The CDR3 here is CSAQPAAGFADTQYF. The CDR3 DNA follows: TGCAGTGCCCAACCCGCTGCGGGGTTTGCAGATACGCAGTATTTT.

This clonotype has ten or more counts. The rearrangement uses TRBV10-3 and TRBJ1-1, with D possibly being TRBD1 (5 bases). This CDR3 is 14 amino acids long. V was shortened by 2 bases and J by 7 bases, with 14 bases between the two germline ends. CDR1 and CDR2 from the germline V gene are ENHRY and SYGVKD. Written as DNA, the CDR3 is TGTGCCATCAGTGAGGTTAGGGGTGGTTTTGAAGCTTTCTTT. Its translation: CAISEVRGGFEAFF.

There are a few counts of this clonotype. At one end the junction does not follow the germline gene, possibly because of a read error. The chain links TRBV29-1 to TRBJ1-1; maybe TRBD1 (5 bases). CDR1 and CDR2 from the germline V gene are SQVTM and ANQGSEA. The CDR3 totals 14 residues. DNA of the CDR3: TGCAGCGTATCGGACATCCTTGCTGCTACTGAAGCTTCCTTT. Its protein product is CSVSDILAATEASF.

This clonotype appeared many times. The CDR3 DNA reads TGTGCCAGCAGCTCCGGGACAGGGGGCCCCTACGAGCAGTACTTC. It yields the protein CASSSGTGGPYEQYF. The chain recombines TRBV7-9 with TRBJ2-7, with 12 bases that match TRBD1. The CDR3 covers 15 residues. Germline V gives CDR1 SEHNR, CDR2 FQNEAQ (reference sequence). Unmatched junction bases numbered 3, after V lost 4 bases and J lost 2 bases.

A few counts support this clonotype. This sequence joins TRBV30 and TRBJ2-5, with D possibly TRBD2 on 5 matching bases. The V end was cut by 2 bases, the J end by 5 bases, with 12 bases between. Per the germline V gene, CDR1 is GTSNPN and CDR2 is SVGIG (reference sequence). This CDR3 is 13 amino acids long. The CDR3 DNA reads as TGTGCCTGGAGTTACGGACTCCAGGAGACCCAGTACTTC. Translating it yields CAWSYGLQETQYF.

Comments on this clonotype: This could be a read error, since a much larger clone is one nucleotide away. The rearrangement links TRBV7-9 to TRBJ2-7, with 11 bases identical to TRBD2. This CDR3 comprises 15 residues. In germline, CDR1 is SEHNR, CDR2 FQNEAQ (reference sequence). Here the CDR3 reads CAGSLVAGGAYEQYF. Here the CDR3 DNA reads TGTGCCGGCAGCTTGGTAGCGGGAGGGGCCTACGAGCAGTACTTC. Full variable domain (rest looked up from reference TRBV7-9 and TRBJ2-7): DTGVSQNPRHKITKRGQNVTFRCDPISEHNRLYWYRQTLGQGPEFLTYFQNEAQLEKSRLLSDRFSAERPKGSFSTLEIQRTEQGDSAMYLCAGSLVAGGAYEQYFGPGTRLTVT.

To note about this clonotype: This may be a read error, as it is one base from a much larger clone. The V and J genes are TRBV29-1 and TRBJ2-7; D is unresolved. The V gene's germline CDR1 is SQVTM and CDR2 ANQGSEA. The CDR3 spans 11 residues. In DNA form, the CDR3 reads TGCAGCGTTGCCCTCTCCTACGAGCAGTGCTTC. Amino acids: CSVALSYEQCF.

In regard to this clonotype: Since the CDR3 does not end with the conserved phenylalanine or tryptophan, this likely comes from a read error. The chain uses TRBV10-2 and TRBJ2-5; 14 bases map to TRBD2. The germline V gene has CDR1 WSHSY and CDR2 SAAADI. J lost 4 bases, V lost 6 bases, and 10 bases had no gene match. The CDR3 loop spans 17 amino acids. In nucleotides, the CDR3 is TGCGCCAGCAGCCACCTCGGACTAGCGGGGGGAGGAGAGACCCAGTACCTC. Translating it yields CASSHLGLAGGGETQYL.

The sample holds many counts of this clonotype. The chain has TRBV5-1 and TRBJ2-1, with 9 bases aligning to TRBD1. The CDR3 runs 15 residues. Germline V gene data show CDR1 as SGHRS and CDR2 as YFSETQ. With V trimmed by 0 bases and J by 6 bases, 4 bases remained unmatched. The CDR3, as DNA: TGCGCCAGCAGCTTGGAAGAGACAGGGGGCAATGAGCAGTTCTTC. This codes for CASSLEETGGNEQFF.

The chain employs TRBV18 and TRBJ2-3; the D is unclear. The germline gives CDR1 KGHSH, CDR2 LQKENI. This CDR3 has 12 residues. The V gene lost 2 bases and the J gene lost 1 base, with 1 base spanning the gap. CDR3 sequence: CASSPCTDTQYF. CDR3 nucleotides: TGTGCCAGCTCACCATGCACAGATACGCAGTATTTT.

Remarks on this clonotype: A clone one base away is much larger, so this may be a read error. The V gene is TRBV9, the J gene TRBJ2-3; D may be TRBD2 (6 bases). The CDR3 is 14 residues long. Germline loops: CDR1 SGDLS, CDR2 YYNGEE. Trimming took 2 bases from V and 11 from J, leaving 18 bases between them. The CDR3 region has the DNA TGTGCCAGCAGCGTGGGAACTAGCACAGATGTGCAGTATTTT. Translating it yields CASSVGTSTDVQYF.

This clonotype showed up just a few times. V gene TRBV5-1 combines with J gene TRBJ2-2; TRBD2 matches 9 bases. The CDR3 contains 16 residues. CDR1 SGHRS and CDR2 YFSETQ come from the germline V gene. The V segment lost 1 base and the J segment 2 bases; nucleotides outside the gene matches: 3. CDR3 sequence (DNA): TGCGCCAGCAGCTTGTCTCTAGCGGGAAACACCGGGGAGCTGTTTTTT. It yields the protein CASSLSLAGNTGELFF. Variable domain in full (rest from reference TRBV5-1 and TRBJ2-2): KAGVTQTPRYLIKTRGQQVTLSCSPISGHRSVSWYQQTPGQGLQFLFEYFSETQRNKGNFPGRFSGRQFSNSRSEMNVSTLELGDSALYLCASSLSLAGNTGELFFGEGSRLTVL.

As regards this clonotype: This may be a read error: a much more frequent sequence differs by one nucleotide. The CDR3 sequence is CAGSQGQPSTDTQYF. CDR3 nucleotide sequence: TGCGCCGGCAGCCAAGGACAGCCCAGCACAGATACGCAGTATTTT. V is TRBV5-1 and J is TRBJ2-3, with D possibly matching TRBD1 (6 bases). CDR3 length equals 15 residues. Germline V gives CDR1 SGHRS, CDR2 YFSETQ.

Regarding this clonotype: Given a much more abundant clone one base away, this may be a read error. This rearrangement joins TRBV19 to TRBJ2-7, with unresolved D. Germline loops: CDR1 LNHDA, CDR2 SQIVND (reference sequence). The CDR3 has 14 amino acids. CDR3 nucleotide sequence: TGTGCCAGTAGCTCTACGTTCCAGGCCTACGGGCAGTACTTC. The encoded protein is CASSSTFQAYGQYF.

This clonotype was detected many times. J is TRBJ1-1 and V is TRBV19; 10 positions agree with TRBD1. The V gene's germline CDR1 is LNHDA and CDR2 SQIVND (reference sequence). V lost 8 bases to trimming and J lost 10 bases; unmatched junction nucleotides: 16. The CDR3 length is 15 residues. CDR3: CASAPGQGTPRAAFF. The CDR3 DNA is TGTGCCAGTGCCCCGGGACAGGGGACCCCTAGGGCAGCTTTCTTT.

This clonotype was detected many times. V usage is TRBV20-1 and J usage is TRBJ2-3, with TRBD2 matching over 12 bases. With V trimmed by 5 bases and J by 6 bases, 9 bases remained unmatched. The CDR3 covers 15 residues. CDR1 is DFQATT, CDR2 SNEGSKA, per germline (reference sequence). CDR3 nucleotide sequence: TGCAGTGCTCCCACTAGCGGGAGGTTTTATGATACGCAGTATTTT. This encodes CSAPTSGRFYDTQYF.

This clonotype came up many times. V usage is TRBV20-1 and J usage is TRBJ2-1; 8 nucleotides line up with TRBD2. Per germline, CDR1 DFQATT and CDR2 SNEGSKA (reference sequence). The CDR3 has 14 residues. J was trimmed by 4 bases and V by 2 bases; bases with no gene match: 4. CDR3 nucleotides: TGCAGTGCTAGACTGGGACTAGGATACAATGAGCAGTTCTTC. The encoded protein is CSARLGLGYNEQFF.

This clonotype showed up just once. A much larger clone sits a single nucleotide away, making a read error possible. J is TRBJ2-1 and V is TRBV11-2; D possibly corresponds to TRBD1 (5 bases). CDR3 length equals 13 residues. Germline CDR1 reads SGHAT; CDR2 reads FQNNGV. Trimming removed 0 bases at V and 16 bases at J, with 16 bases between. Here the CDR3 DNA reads TGTGCCAGCAGCTTAGATCCGGCAGGGCGACGATTCTTC. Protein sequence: CASSLDPAGRRFF.

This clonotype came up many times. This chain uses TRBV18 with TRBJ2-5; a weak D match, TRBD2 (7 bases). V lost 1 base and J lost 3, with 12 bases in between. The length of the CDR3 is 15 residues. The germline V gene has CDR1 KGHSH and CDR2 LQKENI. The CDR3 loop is CASSPLQGGEETQYF. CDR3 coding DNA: TGTGCCAGCTCACCACTACAGGGAGGGGAAGAGACCCAGTACTTC.

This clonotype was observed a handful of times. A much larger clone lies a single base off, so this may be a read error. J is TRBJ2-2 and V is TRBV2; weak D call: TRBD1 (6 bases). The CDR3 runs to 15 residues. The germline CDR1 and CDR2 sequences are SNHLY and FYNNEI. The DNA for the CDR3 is TGTGCCAGCAGGCGACGACAGGCGAACACCGGGGAGCAGTTTTTT. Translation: CASRRRQANTGEQFF. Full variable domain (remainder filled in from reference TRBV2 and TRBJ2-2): EPEVTQTPSHQVTQMGQEVILRCVPISNHLYFYWYRQILGQKVEFLVSFYNNEISEKSEIFDDQFSVERPDGSNFTLKIRSTKLEDSAMYFCASRRRQANTGEQFFGEGSRLTVL.

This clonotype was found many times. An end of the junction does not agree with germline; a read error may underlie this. The CDR3 protein is CAGSTGSGTNVYEQFF. For the CDR3, the DNA is TGTGCCGGCAGCACCGGATCCGGGACAAACGTCTATGAGCAGTTCTTC. This chain connects TRBV6-1 to TRBJ2-1, with D perhaps TRBD1 (6 bases). This CDR3 is built from 16 residues. The germline CDR1 and CDR2 sequences are MNHNS and SASEGT.

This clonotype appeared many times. The DNA of the CDR3 is TGTGCCAGCAGGAGAGGCGGTGAGCAGTTCTTC. The encoded protein is CASRRGGEQFF. The chain employs TRBV2 and TRBJ2-1; D is unclear. The V gene's germline CDR1 is SNHLY and CDR2 FYNNEI. V was pared by 6 bases and J by 9 bases, with 9 bases between. CDR3 length: 11 residues.